Each of the 10 T cell receptor beta chains below was sequenced from the same sample in a study of T cells in localized non-small cell lung cancer. TCRdb keeps only in-frame clones here, not all; method: immunoSEQ multiplex PCR. The table records about 20,000 clones, around 91% of them present only once. The sequencing used peripheral blood, collected before any cancer treatment. These receptors all come from a man aged 40 to 69 with stage I lung adenocarcinoma.

This chain joins TRBV6-4 and TRBJ2-1, with 7 nucleotides matching TRBD2. The length of the CDR3 is 16 residues. The V gene end was trimmed by 4 bases and the J gene end by 7 bases; junction bases not matched to a gene: 13. The germline V gene encodes CDR1 MRHNA and CDR2 SNTAGT. The CDR3 region has the DNA TGTGCCAGCAGTGGGCGGGACTATGACTTGGGGAATGAGCAGTTCTTC. It yields the protein CASSGRDYDLGNEQFF.

This chain links TRBV27 with TRBJ1-1, with no clear D. Germline V lookup: CDR1 MNHEY, CDR2 SMNVEV (reference sequence). This CDR3 comprises 11 residues. The V and J ends lost 4 bases and 4 bases respectively, with 4 bases between them. This chain's CDR3 is CASSSGTEAFF. The CDR3 DNA sequence: TGTGCCAGCAGTTCAGGCACTGAAGCTTTCTTT.

The V and J genes are TRBV7-2 and TRBJ2-1; perhaps TRBD1 as D (6 bases). The length of the CDR3 is 12 residues. Trimming took off 3 bases at V and 7 bases at J, with 7 bases between the two ends. The V gene's germline CDR1 is SGHTA and CDR2 FQGNSA. This CDR3 reads CASSFTGNEQFF. The DNA of the CDR3 is TGTGCCAGCAGCTTTACAGGGAATGAGCAGTTCTTC. The whole variable domain, filled in from reference TRBV7-2 and TRBJ2-1, reads GAGVSQSPSNKVTEKGKDVELRCDPISGHTALYWYRQSLGQGLEFLIYFQGNSAPDKSGLPSDRFSAERTGGSVSTLTIQRTQQEDSAVYLCASSFTGNEQFFGPGTRLTVL.

V is TRBV18 and J is TRBJ2-7, with D maybe TRBD1 (5 bases). The length of the CDR3 is 15 residues. Between the trimmed V and J ends, which lost 4 bases and 3 bases, there was a span of 16 bases. Germline V lookup: CDR1 KGHSH, CDR2 LQKENI. CDR3 sequence (DNA): TGTGCCAGCTCACTCGGTCCCTTGGGGCTCTACGAGCAGTACTTC. This gives the protein CASSLGPLGLYEQYF.

A single count supports this clone. The genes are TRBV11-2 and TRBJ2-3, with TRBD2 matching over 8 bases. V shed 8 bases, J shed 6 bases, and the junction held 10 bases outside the gene matches. The germline V gene encodes CDR1 SGHAT and CDR2 FQNNGV. This CDR3 has 14 amino acids. The CDR3 DNA reads as TGTGCCAGCGGGACTAGGACTGGGGTGGATACGCAGTATTTT. Protein product: CASGTRTGVDTQYF.

In DNA, the CDR3 is TGTGCCAGCAGCTGGACAGGGGCCTCCCTTGCCGAGCAGTACTTC. It encodes CASSWTGASLAEQYF. The chain has TRBV5-6 and TRBJ2-7; 9 bases line up with TRBD1. The V segment lost 3 bases and the J segment 6 bases; nucleotides outside the gene matches: 10. CDR3 size: 15 residues. CDR1 and CDR2 from the germline V gene are SGHDT and YYEEEE.

This chain uses TRBV19 with TRBJ1-1; D is unclear. There are 13 residues in the CDR3. The V end was cut by 5 bases, the J end by 0 bases, with 7 bases between. The V gene's germline CDR1 is LNHDA and CDR2 SQIVND (reference sequence). CDR3 in DNA: TGTGCCAGTAGTGCGGCAGTGAACACTGAAGCTTTCTTT. This codes for CASSAAVNTEAFF.

The J gene is TRBJ1-2, the V gene TRBV29-1; D remains unclear. Germline V gene data show CDR1 as SQVTM and CDR2 as ANQGSEA. The CDR3 length is 10 residues. V gave up 2 bases and J gave up 6 bases, with 4 bases separating them. For the CDR3, the DNA is TGCAGCGTTGAATCGGATGGCTACACCTTC. This encodes CSVESDGYTF.

J is TRBJ2-7 and V is TRBV11-2; D remains ambiguous. V gave up 7 bases and J gave up 0 bases, with 13 bases separating them. The CDR3 runs to 14 residues. Germline V gives CDR1 SGHAT, CDR2 FQNNGV. This chain's CDR3 is CASNQGTVSYEQYF. CDR3 DNA: TGTGCCAGCAACCAAGGAACGGTCTCCTACGAGCAGTACTTC.

The chain recombines TRBV25-1 with TRBJ1-5; D might be TRBD1 (6 bases). This CDR3 comprises 14 residues. CDR1 is MGHDK and CDR2 is SYGVNS in the germline V gene. Deletions cut 6 bases from V and 6 bases from J, with 15 bases between. CDR3 DNA: TGTGCCAGCAGCGATTACAGGGACGGTCAGCCCCAGCATTTT. Encoded protein: CASSDYRDGQPQHF.